These T cell receptor beta chains were read from a single sample in a study of shared clonotypes between healthy human individuals. Here immunoSEQ multiplex PCR was the method, and the copy in TCRdb shows in-frame clones only, minus some. Here the sample spans more than 2,000,000 clones, roughly 93% being singletons. Sequences were obtained from naive CD4+ T cells from PBMCs. The receptors stem from a man younger than 35 in good health. Some clones in this sample may be carry-over from other donors' samples. Each CDR3 is given with its conserved first and last residue. The D gene is left open where the match is weak. The listing skips clone size in some rows; elsewhere it reads once, few, many or a size class.

D gene | clone size | J gene | V gene | CDR3 length | CDR3 DNA | CDR3 protein
NA | NA | TRBJ1-1 | TRBV6-4 | 14 | TGTGCCAGCAGCACTGATCCTTTCGGGGGTGAAGCTTTCTTT | CASSTDPFGGEAFF
TRBD1 | NA | TRBJ1-5 | TRBV9 | 16 | TGTGCCAGCAGCGTAGGGGACAGGGCCTCCAATCAGCCCCAGCATTTT | CASSVGDRASNQPQHF
NA | NA | TRBJ2-1 | TRBV29-1 | 11 | TGCAGCGTCCAAGGGGGTACTGAGCAGTTCTTC | CSVQGGTEQFF
TRBD1 | once | TRBJ1-5 | TRBV19 | 15 | TGTGCCACCAATCGGGACAGGGGGACCCTTGAGCCCCAGCATTTT | CATNRDRGTLEPQHF
TRBD1 | once | TRBJ2-7 | TRBV9 | 14 | TGTGCCAGCAGCTTGGGGACAGGGTCGCGCGAGCAGTACTTC | CASSLGTGSREQYF
NA | NA | TRBJ2-7 | TRBV5-1 | 12 | TGCGCCAGCAGCTTTCCGGCAGGACCTTGGTACTTC | CASSFPAGPWYF
TRBD2 | NA | TRBJ2-7 | TRBV6-6 | 15 | TGTGCCAGCAGTACCGATACTAGCGGGAGGCGTGAGCAGTACTTC | CASSTDTSGRREQYF
TRBD1 | few | TRBJ1-5 | TRBV2 | 14 | TGTGCCAGCAGCCAGACAGGGAGCAATCAGCCCCAGCATTTT | CASSQTGSNQPQHF
TRBD1 | NA | TRBJ1-2 | TRBV28 | 14 | TGTGCCAGCAGCTCGGGACAGGCGGACTATGGCTACACCTTC | CASSSGQADYGYTF
TRBD2 | NA | TRBJ2-7 | TRBV11-2 | 17 | TGTGCCAGCAGCTTACGGACTAGCGGCCTGAGACGGTACGAGCAGTACTTC | CASSLRTSGLRRYEQYF
NA | NA | TRBJ2-2 | TRBV19 | 15 | TGTGCCAGTAGAAAAGACCGGGTGGGGACCGGGGAGCTGTTTTTT | CASRKDRVGTGELFF
TRBD1 | NA | TRBJ1-2 | TRBV6-5 | 16 | TGTGCCAGCAGTTACTTTCCCGGGACAGGGAACTATGGCTACACCTTC | CASSYFPGTGNYGYTF
NA | NA | TRBJ2-2 | TRBV19 | 14 | TGTGCCAGTAGTATAGTTATCGGTACCGGGGAGCTGTTTTTT | CASSIVIGTGELFF
NA | few | TRBJ2-7 | TRBV28 | 11 | TGTGCCAGCAGTTCCTACTACGAGCAGTACTTC | CASSSYYEQYF
TRBD1 | NA | TRBJ1-1 | TRBV27 | 16 | TGTGCCAGCAGTTTAGGGACAGGCATTGGGTACACTGAAGCTTTCTTT | CASSLGTGIGYTEAFF
NA | NA | TRBJ1-2 | TRBV30 | 12 | TGTGCCTCAAACAGGGACGTCTATGGCTACACCTTC | CASNRDVYGYTF
TRBD2 | NA | TRBJ2-1 | TRBV7-3 | 15 | TGTGCCAGCAGCTTAATGACTAGCGGGAGTAATGAGCAGTTCTTC | CASSLMTSGSNEQFF
TRBD1 | NA | TRBJ1-2 | TRBV5-6 | 13 | TGTGCCAGCAGCTTTGACAGGGGCCCTGGCTACACCTTC | CASSFDRGPGYTF
TRBD1 | few | TRBJ1-5 | TRBV18 | 16 | TGTGCCAGCTCACCCACCGGGACAGGGGGCAATCAGCCCCAGCATTTT | CASSPTGTGGNQPQHF
TRBD1 | NA | TRBJ2-1 | TRBV18 | 15 | TGTGCCAGCTCACCCGGGACAGGGGCAAACAATGAGCAGTTCTTC | CASSPGTGANNEQFF
NA | once | TRBJ2-2 | TRBV15 | 15 | TGTGCCACCAGCAGAGATCGAGGGCGGCACCGGGAGCTGTTTTTT | CATSRDRGRHRELFF
TRBD2 | NA | TRBJ2-1 | TRBV5-1 | 16 | TGCGCCAGCAGCGGGGATCGGCTAGCGGAGACCAATGAGCAGTTCTTC | CASSGDRLAETNEQFF
NA | once | TRBJ1-4 | TRBV15 | 14 | TGTGCCACCAGCAGAGATCGTTCACGCGAAAAACTGTTTTTT | CATSRDRSREKLFF
NA | few | TRBJ1-1 | TRBV7-2 | 13 | TGTGCCAGCAGCTTAAGTCACAGGACTGAAGCTTTCTTT | CASSLSHRTEAFF
NA | NA | TRBJ1-1 | TRBV5-4 | 13 | TGTGCCAGCAGCTTTAGCGGGGACACTGAAGCTTTCTTT | CASSFSGDTEAFF
TRBD1 | once | TRBJ1-5 | TRBV6-1 | 15 | TGTGCCAGCAGTCTCCACAGGGGAGGCAATCAGCCCCAGCATTTT | CASSLHRGGNQPQHF
NA | NA | TRBJ1-4 | TRBV4-1 | 15 | TGCGCCAGCAGCCAAGATCTGACCAAATGGGTAAAACTGTTTTTT | CASSQDLTKWVKLFF
TRBD1 | NA | TRBJ1-5 | TRBV6-5 | 14 | TGTGCCAGCAGGCCCGCAGGGGGCGGTCAGCCCCAGCATTTT | CASRPAGGGQPQHF
NA | NA | TRBJ2-7 | TRBV10-1 | 15 | TGCGCTGGTGGAGGGGTCTTGGCCTTTTCGTACGAGCAGTACTTC | CAGGGVLAFSYEQYF
NA | NA | TRBJ2-6 | TRBV15 | 13 | TGTGCCACCAGCAGAGACGGGGCCAACGTCCTGACTTTC | CATSRDGANVLTF
NA | NA | TRBJ2-1 | TRBV27 | 13 | TGTGCCAGCAGTTACTACGGGTACAATGAGCAGTTCTTC | CASSYYGYNEQFF
NA | NA | TRBJ1-2 | TRBV6-5 | 15 | TGTGCCAGCAGCCCACGGGGATCGACTAACTATGGCTACACCTTC | CASSPRGSTNYGYTF
TRBD1 | few | TRBJ1-2 | TRBV2 | 15 | TGTGCCAGCAAGGCCACAGGGGGCCAAAGCTATGGCTACACCTTC | CASKATGGQSYGYTF
NA | NA | TRBJ2-5 | TRBV7-3 | 14 | TGTGCCAGCAGCACCCTTGGCAGCAAAGAGACCCAGTACTTC | CASSTLGSKETQYF
NA | NA | TRBJ2-3 | TRBV9 | 14 | TGTGCCAGCAGCGGCGGAGATGATGCAGATACGCAGTATTTT | CASSGGDDADTQYF
TRBD2 | few | TRBJ2-1 | TRBV2 | 17 | TGTGCCAGCAGTGAGCCCCCGACTAGCGGGATAATGTGGGAGCAGTTCTTC | CASSEPPTSGIMWEQFF
NA | NA | TRBJ1-4 | TRBV6-6 | 14 | TGTGCCAGCAGTTACTCGGGGGCGAATGAAAAACTGTTTTTT | CASSYSGANEKLFF
NA | NA | TRBJ1-1 | TRBV5-1 | 14 | TGCGCCAGCAGCTTGGATATGGGTCGGACTGAAGCTTTCTTT | CASSLDMGRTEAFF
TRBD1 | NA | TRBJ2-7 | TRBV7-9 | 15 | TGTGCCAGCAGCTCTTATAGGACAGGGGAGTACGAGCAGTACTTC | CASSSYRTGEYEQYF
NA | NA | TRBJ2-7 | TRBV14 | 12 | TGTGCCAGCAGCCAAGAGATTGGACAACAGTACTTC | CASSQEIGQQYF
NA | NA | TRBJ2-2 | TRBV6-5 | 12 | TGTGCCAGCAGTTCGGAAACCGGGGAGCTGTTTTTT | CASSSETGELFF
TRBD1 | NA | TRBJ2-7 | TRBV27 | 16 | TGTGCCAGCAGTTCCCTCTTGGGACAGAGGAGCTACGAGCAGTACTTC | CASSSLLGQRSYEQYF
TRBD2 | NA | TRBJ2-7 | TRBV28 | 15 | TGTGCCAGCAGCACGACTAGCGGGAGAATGTACGAGCAGTACTTC | CASSTTSGRMYEQYF
TRBD2 | NA | TRBJ2-2 | TRBV10-3 | 17 | TGTGCCATCAGTGGCCAGGCGTCTAGCGGCTACACCGGGGAGCTGTTTTTT | CAISGQASSGYTGELFF
TRBD2 | NA | TRBJ2-5 | TRBV11-2 | 14 | TGTGCCAGCAGCTTCGGGAGGGGTAAAGAGACCCAGTACTTC | CASSFGRGKETQYF
NA | NA | TRBJ2-7 | TRBV13 | 15 | TGTGCCAGCAGCTTAGCCCGCCTAGGGGCGTACGAGCAGTACTTC | CASSLARLGAYEQYF
NA | NA | TRBJ2-3 | TRBV11-3 | 15 | TGTGCCAGCAGCTTAATGGGGGAGACCACAGATACGCAGTATTTT | CASSLMGETTDTQYF
NA | NA | TRBJ2-7 | TRBV27 | 15 | TGTGCCAGCAGTTTATCGTATGCTAACTCCTACGAGCAGTACTTC | CASSLSYANSYEQYF
NA | NA | TRBJ1-2 | TRBV18 | 13 | TGTGCCAGCTCTCAAGGGGGAAACTATGGCTACACCTTC | CASSQGGNYGYTF
NA | NA | TRBJ2-7 | TRBV28 | 14 | TGTGCCAGCAGTTCGACAGAGAACTCCTACGAGCAGTACTTC | CASSSTENSYEQYF
TRBD1 | NA | TRBJ2-5 | TRBV28 | 14 | TGTGCCAGCAGTTTCTTGAGGGGGCAGGAGACCCAGTACTTC | CASSFLRGQETQYF
NA | NA | TRBJ2-7 | TRBV28 | 10 | TGTGGAACAGGGCAATACGAGCAGTACTTC | CGTGQYEQYF
NA | once | TRBJ2-5 | TRBV19 | 18 | TGTGCCAGTAGCCAATCTTACCGGGCCGGATTCATAGAAGAGACCCAGTACTTC | CASSQSYRAGFIEETQYF
TRBD1 | NA | TRBJ1-2 | TRBV6-5 | 15 | TGTGCCAGCAGGGCCTACCCGGGACAGCACTATGGCTACACCTTC | CASRAYPGQHYGYTF